Shown below are 14 T cell receptor beta chains from a single sample sequenced in a study of brain T cells in children with intractable seizures. Only in-frame clones appear in the TCRdb table, and some are missing; sequencing was by immunoSEQ multiplex PCR. The sample lists roughly 120,000 clones; 94% were seen once. Sequencing was performed on peripheral blood, taken at surgery. The source is a boy under two years old with hemimegalencephaly and intractable seizures.

The chain joins TRBV19 to TRBJ2-7, with TRBD1 matching 9 bases. The germline V gene has CDR1 LNHDA and CDR2 SQIVND (reference sequence). The CDR3 sequence is 14 residues long. The V gene end was trimmed by 4 bases and the J gene end by 6 bases; junction bases not matched to a gene: 7. The chain's CDR3 is CASSKQGATGEQYF. As DNA, the CDR3 is TGTGCCAGTAGTAAACAGGGGGCGACGGGCGAGCAGTACTTC.

The J gene is TRBJ2-2, the V gene TRBV3-1 (or the pseudogene TRBV3-2); the D is unclear. The V and J ends lost 1 base and 2 bases respectively, with 8 bases between them. Germline CDR1 is LGHDT and CDR2 is YNNKEL (reference sequence). This CDR3 contains 15 residues. The CDR3 here is CASSQGSLNTGELFF. For the CDR3, the DNA is TGTGCCAGCAGCCAAGGTAGCCTTAACACCGGGGAGCTGTTTTTT.

V gene TRBV4-1 combines with J gene TRBJ2-1; TRBD2 might be the D (6 bases). V lost 1 base and J lost 1, with 11 bases in between. The CDR3 contains 16 residues. Germline V gene sequence: CDR1 MGHRA, CDR2 YSYEKL. The CDR3 nucleotides read TGCGCCAGCAGCCAAGCCCTGACTAGGTCCTACAATGAGCAGTTCTTC. It codes for CASSQALTRSYNEQFF.

V and J are TRBV7-9 and TRBJ2-3; no firm D call. Germline V gene data show CDR1 as SEHNR and CDR2 as FQNEAQ (reference sequence). CDR3 size: 15 residues. Trimming took 4 bases from V and 0 from J, leaving 11 bases between them. In DNA form, the CDR3 reads TGTGCCAGCAGCTCCCTAGAGATTAGCACAGATACGCAGTATTTT. It specifies CASSSLEISTDTQYF.

The V gene is TRBV14, the J gene TRBJ1-4; D unclear. This CDR3 region has 12 residues. CDR1 SGHDN and CDR2 FVKESK come from the germline V gene. The CDR3 sequence: CAGRATNEKLFF. CDR3 in DNA: TGTGCTGGGCGGGCAACTAATGAAAAACTGTTTTTT.

The genes are TRBV6-5 and TRBJ1-6, with D uncertain. Germline V gives CDR1 MNHEY, CDR2 SVGAGI. There are 12 residues in the CDR3. The germline V and J ends were trimmed by 3 bases and 8 bases, with 5 bases remaining between them. In nucleotides, the CDR3 is TGTGCCAGCAGTTATCTGGATTCACCCCTCCACTTT. This encodes CASSYLDSPLHF.

The V call is TRBV7-9, the J call TRBJ2-7, with 10 bases aligning to TRBD2. The germline V gene encodes CDR1 SEHNR and CDR2 FQNEAQ (reference sequence). V was clipped by 1 base and J by 7 bases; unmatched bases: 4. The CDR3 runs to 14 residues. Written as DNA, the CDR3 is TGTGCCAGCAGCTTAGTTCTAGCGGGAGAAGAGCAGTACTTC. This sequence encodes CASSLVLAGEEQYF.

The chain has TRBV18 and TRBJ2-5; weak D call: TRBD2 (5 bases). The germline V gene has CDR1 KGHSH and CDR2 LQKENI. V lost 2 bases and J 1 base, leaving 5 bases between the germline ends. The CDR3 contains 13 residues. In DNA, the CDR3 is TGTGCCAGCTCACCAGGAGGCCAAGAGACCCAGTACTTC. It encodes CASSPGGQETQYF.

This chain uses TRBV4-3 with TRBJ2-5, with D possibly being TRBD2 (6 bases). The CDR3 is made up of 16 amino acids. Germline V CDR1 and CDR2: LGHNA, YSLEER. Trimming cost V 1 base and J 4 bases, with 16 bases left between them. The CDR3, as DNA: TGCGCCAGCAGCCAAGGGCCGGGGGTTTGGGTAGAGACCCAGTACTTC. The encoded protein is CASSQGPGVWVETQYF.

The chain carries TRBV25-1 and TRBJ1-2; possible D gene TRBD1, 6 bases. V lost 3 bases to trimming and J lost 4 bases, with 6 bases between them. CDR3 length: 12 residues. Per the germline V gene, CDR1 is MGHDK and CDR2 is SYGVNS. This CDR3 is CASSDRGYGYTF. Here the CDR3 DNA reads TGTGCCAGCAGTGACAGGGGCTATGGCTACACCTTC.

The chain uses TRBV4-2 and TRBJ2-7; D gene uncertain. CDR3 length equals 15 residues. CDR1 is LGHNA, CDR2 YNFKEQ, per germline. V lost 0 bases and J 0 bases, leaving 9 bases between the germline ends. The CDR3, as DNA: TGTGCCAGCAGCCAAGAACGTCTAGACTCCTACGAGCAGTACTTC. It is translated as CASSQERLDSYEQYF.

Here the CDR3 reads CASSYSPGLTETQYF. The CDR3 nucleotides read TGTGCCAGCAGTTACTCGCCGGGATTGACGGAGACCCAGTACTTC. The chain combines TRBV6-5 with TRBJ2-5; TRBD2 is a possible D gene (5 bases). Deletions cut 0 bases from V and 5 bases from J, with 13 bases between. The CDR3 sequence is 15 residues long. In germline, CDR1 is MNHEY, CDR2 SVGAGI.

The rearrangement links TRBV14 to TRBJ2-1; TRBD2 matches at 7 bases. The junction had 6 bases not matched to a gene; V was cut back by 4 bases and J by 0 bases. Germline lookup yields CDR1 SGHDN and CDR2 FVKESK. The CDR3 consists of 16 residues. CDR3 sequence (DNA): TGTGCCAGCAGCCGGATAGGCGGGAGCTCCTACAATGAGCAGTTCTTC. Amino acid sequence: CASSRIGGSSYNEQFF.

To note about this clone: At one end the junction does not follow the germline gene, possibly because of a read error. The CDR3 region is CASSDRVRSSEQYF. The DNA for the CDR3 is TGTGCCAGCAGTGATAGGGTGAGATCCTCCGAGCAGTACTTC. V gene TRBV6-1 combines with J gene TRBJ2-7; no firm D call. CDR1 and CDR2 (germline): MNHNS, SASEGT. CDR3 length equals 14 residues.